This T cell receptor (beta chain) was identified in a study of blood T cell repertoires in COVID-19. The overall study: The United States, Italy and Spain provided the acute and convalescent COVID-19 samples.

The germline CDR1 and CDR2 sequences are SGHTA and FQGNSA. The length of the CDR3 is 18 residues. V lost 5 bases to trimming and J lost 6 bases, with 28 bases between them. Assay used: immunoSEQ multiplex PCR; TCRdb lists only in-frame clones, some missing. The table records 280,000 or so clones, 80% to 90% of them present only once. Either two negative PCRs, clearance, or symptom resolution qualified Cohort 3 donors as recovered. This TCR was recovered from a man aged 25 to 45 who had recovered from COVID-19. Sequenced input: PBMCs or T cells enriched from blood (not recorded which). The V gene is TRBV7-2, the J gene TRBJ1-2; D is possibly TRBD1 (6 bases). CDR3 in amino acids: CASSRVWDKGPRADGYTF. In nucleotides, the CDR3 is TGTGCCAGCAGCCGCGTCTGGGACAAGGGGCCAAGGGCGGATGGCTACACCTTC.